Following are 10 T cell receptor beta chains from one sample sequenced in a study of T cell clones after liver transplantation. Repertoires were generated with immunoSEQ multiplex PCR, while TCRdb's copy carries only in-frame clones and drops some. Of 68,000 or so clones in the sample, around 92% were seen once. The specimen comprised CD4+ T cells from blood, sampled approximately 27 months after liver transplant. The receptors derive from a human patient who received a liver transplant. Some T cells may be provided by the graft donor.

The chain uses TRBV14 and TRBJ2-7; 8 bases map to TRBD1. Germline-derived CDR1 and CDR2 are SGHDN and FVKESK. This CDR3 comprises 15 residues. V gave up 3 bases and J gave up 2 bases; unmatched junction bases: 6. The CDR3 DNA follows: TGTGCCAGCAGCCAGACAGGGGCGTTTGCCTACGAGCAGTACTTC. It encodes CASSQTGAFAYEQYF.

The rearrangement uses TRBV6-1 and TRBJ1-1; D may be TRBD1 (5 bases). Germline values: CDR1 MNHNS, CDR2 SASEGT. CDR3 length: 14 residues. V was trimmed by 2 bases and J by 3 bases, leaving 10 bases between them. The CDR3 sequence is CASSERGADTEAFF. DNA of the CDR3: TGTGCCAGCAGTGAACGAGGGGCCGACACTGAAGCTTTCTTT.

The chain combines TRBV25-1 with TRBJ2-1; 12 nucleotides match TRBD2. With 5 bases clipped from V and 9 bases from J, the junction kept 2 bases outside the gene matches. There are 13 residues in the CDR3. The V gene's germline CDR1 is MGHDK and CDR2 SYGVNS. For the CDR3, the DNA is TGTGCCAGCAGTCTAGCGGGAGGGATTGAGCAGTTCTTC. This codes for CASSLAGGIEQFF.

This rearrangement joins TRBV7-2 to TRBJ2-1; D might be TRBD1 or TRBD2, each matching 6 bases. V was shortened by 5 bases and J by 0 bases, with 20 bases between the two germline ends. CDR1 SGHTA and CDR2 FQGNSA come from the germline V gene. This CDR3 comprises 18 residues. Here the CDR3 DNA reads TGTGCCAGCAGCCCCGGAACTCGGGGGCGGGACTCCTACAATGAGCAGTTCTTC. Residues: CASSPGTRGRDSYNEQFF.

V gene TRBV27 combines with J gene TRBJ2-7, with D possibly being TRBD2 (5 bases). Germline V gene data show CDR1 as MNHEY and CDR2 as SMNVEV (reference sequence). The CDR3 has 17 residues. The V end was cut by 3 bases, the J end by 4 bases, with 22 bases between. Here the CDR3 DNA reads TGTGCCAGCAGTTTGAGGGCCGGAATCGGGTCCCTGTACGAGCAGTACTTC. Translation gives CASSLRAGIGSLYEQYF.

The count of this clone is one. CDR3 nucleotides: TGTGCCAGCAGCTTAAACACAGGCTATGGCTACACCTTC. Its protein product is CASSLNTGYGYTF. The genes are TRBV7-3 and TRBJ1-2, with D possibly matching TRBD1 (5 bases). Looked up from germline, CDR1 is SGHTA and CDR2 is FQGTGA. The length of the CDR3 is 13 residues. Trimming cost V 1 base and J 4 bases, with 7 bases left between them.

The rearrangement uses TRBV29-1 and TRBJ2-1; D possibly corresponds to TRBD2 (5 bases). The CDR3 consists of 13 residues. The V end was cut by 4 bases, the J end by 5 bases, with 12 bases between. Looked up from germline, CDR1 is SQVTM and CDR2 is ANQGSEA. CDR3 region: CSVGGLANNEQFF. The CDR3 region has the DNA TGCAGCGTTGGAGGGCTGGCTAACAATGAGCAGTTCTTC.

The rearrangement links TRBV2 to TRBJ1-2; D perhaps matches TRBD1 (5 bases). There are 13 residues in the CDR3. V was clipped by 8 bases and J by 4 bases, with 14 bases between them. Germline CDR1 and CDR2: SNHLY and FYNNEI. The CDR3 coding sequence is TGTGCCAGCCAGGGTGGTTTTGGCTATGGCTACACCTTC. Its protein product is CASQGGFGYGYTF.

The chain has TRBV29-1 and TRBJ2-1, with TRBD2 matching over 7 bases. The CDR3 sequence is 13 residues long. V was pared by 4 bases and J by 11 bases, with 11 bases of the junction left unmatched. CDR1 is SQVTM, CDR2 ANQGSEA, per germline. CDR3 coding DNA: TGCAGCGTTGGAGGAGGGGCCGGGACTAAGCAGTTCTTC. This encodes CSVGGGAGTKQFF.

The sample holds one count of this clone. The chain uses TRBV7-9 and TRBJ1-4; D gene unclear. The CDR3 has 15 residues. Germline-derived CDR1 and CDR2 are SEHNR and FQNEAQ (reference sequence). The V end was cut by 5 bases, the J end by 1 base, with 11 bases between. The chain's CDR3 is CASSLSRGTNEKLFF. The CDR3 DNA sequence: TGTGCCAGCAGCCTCTCCCGGGGAACTAATGAAAAACTGTTTTTT.